Listed below are T cell receptor beta chains from one sample, sequenced in a study of follicular helper T cells after annual influenza vaccination. Sequencing was performed with immunoSEQ multiplex PCR; in TCRdb, only in-frame clones are kept and a portion is missing. Counted here are 10,000 to 15,000 clones, 60% to 80% occurring once; the ten biggest clones make up 0.4% to 0.55%. The specimen comprised CXCR5- memory CD4+ T cells sorted from blood, sampled on the day of influenza vaccination. The receptors were gathered from an adult who received the influenza vaccine. Each CDR3 is given with its conserved first and last residue. D genes are given only for firm matches. The listing skips clone size in some rows; elsewhere it reads once, few, many or a size class.

NA	TRBJ1-1	TRBV5-4	NA	CASSGGRSGTEAFF	TGTGCCAGCAGCGGGGGAAGGTCTGGCACTGAAGCTTTCTTT
NA	TRBJ2-1	TRBV9	NA	CASSVAPETYNEQFF	TGTGCCAGCAGCGTAGCCCCGGAAACCTACAATGAGCAGTTCTTC
NA	TRBJ2-3	TRBV5-1	TRBD1	CASSHSSGTGFTDTQYF	TGCGCCAGCAGCCATTCTTCCGGGACAGGGTTCACAGATACGCAGTATTTT
NA	TRBJ1-1	TRBV12-5	NA	CASGLVLGTANTEAFF	TGTGCTAGTGGTTTGGTACTGGGGACGGCCAACACTGAAGCTTTCTTT
NA	TRBJ2-7	TRBV5-1	NA	CASSLEVYEQYF	TGCGCCAGCAGCTTGGAAGTCTACGAGCAGTACTTC
NA	TRBJ1-5	TRBV4-1	NA	CASSQTGGLQPQHF	TGCGCCAGCAGCCAAACGGGGGGGTTGCAGCCCCAGCATTTT
once	TRBJ1-1	TRBV19	NA	CASSIDFSNTEAFF	TGTGCCAGTAGTATAGATTTCAGTAACACTGAAGCTTTCTTT
NA	TRBJ2-5	TRBV7-8	NA	CASLPGTLPSETQYF	TGTGCCAGCCTTCCCGGGACTCTTCCCTCAGAGACCCAGTACTTC
NA	TRBJ1-1	TRBV6-5	NA	CATRPTGNTEAFF	TGTGCCACCAGGCCGACAGGGAACACTGAAGCTTTCTTT
NA	TRBJ2-5	TRBV5-1	NA	CASSFQETQYF	TGCGCCAGCAGCTTCCAAGAGACCCAGTACTTC
NA	TRBJ2-3	TRBV29-1	TRBD1	CSVGPPDRTGWSTDTQYF	TGCAGCGTTGGACCCCCTGATCGGACAGGGTGGAGCACAGATACGCAGTATTTT
NA	TRBJ2-7	TRBV7-2	NA	CASSLVGVTGQYF	TGTGCCAGCAGCTTAGTTGGGGTCACCGGGCAGTACTTC
NA	TRBJ1-1	TRBV19	NA	CASSIRGFSEAFF	TGTGCCAGTAGTATTAGGGGCTTCTCTGAAGCTTTCTTT
NA	TRBJ2-7	TRBV23-1	TRBD1	CASSPRTDRGNYEQYF	TGCGCCAGCAGTCCGCGCACGGACAGGGGAAACTACGAGCAGTACTTC
NA	TRBJ1-1	TRBV14	NA	CASSRGVQLMFGSTEAFF	TGTGCCAGCAGCCGAGGCGTACAGTTGATGTTTGGGAGTACTGAAGCTTTCTTT
few	TRBJ1-6	TRBV5-6	NA	CASGVSGVSPLHF	TGTGCCAGCGGGGTATCGGGGGTCTCACCCCTCCACTTT
NA	TRBJ2-5	TRBV7-2	NA	CASSLRASQETQYF	TGTGCCAGCAGCTTACGGGCCAGCCAAGAGACCCAGTACTTC
NA	TRBJ2-7	TRBV6-5	NA	CASSYSSAPYEQYF	TGTGCCAGCAGTTACTCGTCGGCCCCCTACGAGCAGTACTTC
NA	TRBJ2-2	TRBV7-3	NA	CASSLYPVGTGELFF	TGTGCCAGCAGCCTATATCCCGTTGGAACCGGGGAGCTGTTTTTT
NA	TRBJ2-7	TRBV6-6	NA	CASSYGGSYEQYF	TGTGCCAGCAGTTACGGGGGGTCCTACGAGCAGTACTTC
NA	TRBJ2-2	TRBV27	TRBD1	CASRTRQGAVGELFF	TGTGCCAGCAGGACCAGACAGGGGGCAGTCGGGGAGCTGTTTTTT
NA	TRBJ2-1	TRBV4-2	TRBD1	CASSQTGDSYNEQFF	TGTGCCAGCAGCCAAACAGGGGATTCCTACAATGAGCAGTTCTTC
NA	TRBJ2-1	TRBV27	TRBD2	CASSRTSGGQRGSYNEQFF	TGTGCCAGCAGCAGGACTAGCGGGGGACAACGGGGCTCCTACAATGAGCAGTTCTTC
NA	TRBJ1-6	TRBV6-5	NA	CASSYAGTGISPLHF	TGTGCCAGCAGTTACGCCGGGACTGGGATTTCACCCCTCCACTTT
NA	TRBJ2-7	TRBV4-1	NA	CASSQEMWGTPYEQYF	TGCGCCAGCAGCCAAGAGATGTGGGGAACGCCCTACGAGCAGTACTTC
NA	TRBJ1-2	TRBV11-3	TRBD1	CASSVDRGVYTF	TGTGCCAGCAGCGTCGACAGGGGAGTCTACACCTTC
NA	TRBJ2-2	TRBV18	NA	CASSPQASTGELFF	TGTGCCAGCTCACCCCAAGCGTCCACCGGGGAGCTGTTTTTT
NA	TRBJ1-5	TRBV11-2	NA	CASSLVVGYQPQHF	TGTGCCAGCAGCTTAGTCGTTGGATATCAGCCCCAGCATTTT
NA	TRBJ1-2	TRBV6-1	NA	CASRYGTDYGYTF	TGTGCCAGTCGCTACGGGACGGACTATGGCTACACCTTC
once	TRBJ2-6	TRBV5-1	NA	CASRRSGANVLTF	TGCGCCAGCAGGAGGTCTGGGGCCAACGTCCTGACTTTC
NA	TRBJ2-3	TRBV5-4	TRBD2	CASSLGLAGGTDTQYF	TGTGCCAGCAGCTTGGGACTAGCGGGGGGCACAGATACGCAGTATTTT
NA	TRBJ2-3	TRBV7-9	NA	CAIETNTQYF	TGTGCCATCGAGACTAATACGCAGTATTTT